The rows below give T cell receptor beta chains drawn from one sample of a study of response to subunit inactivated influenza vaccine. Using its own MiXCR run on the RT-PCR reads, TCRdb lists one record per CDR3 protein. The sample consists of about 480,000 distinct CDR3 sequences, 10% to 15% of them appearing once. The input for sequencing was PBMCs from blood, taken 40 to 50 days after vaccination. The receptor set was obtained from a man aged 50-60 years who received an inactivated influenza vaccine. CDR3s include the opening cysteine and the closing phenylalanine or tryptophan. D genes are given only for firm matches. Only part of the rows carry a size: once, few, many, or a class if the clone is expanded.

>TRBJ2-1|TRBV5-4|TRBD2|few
TGTGCCAGCAGCTTGGATAGAGGACTAGCGGGGGGGAGCTCCTACAATGAGCAGTTCTTC
CASSLDRGLAGGSSYNEQFF
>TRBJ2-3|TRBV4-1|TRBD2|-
TGCGCCAGCAGCCGCGGGGCTAGCGGGGGGGTCTTAGATACGCAGTATTTT
CASSRGASGGVLDTQYF
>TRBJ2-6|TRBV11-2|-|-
TGTGCCAGCAGCGCGACCTCTGGGGCCAACGTCCTGACTTTC
CASSATSGANVLTF
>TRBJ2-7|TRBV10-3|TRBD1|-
TGTGCCACCCAAGGGGGCCGCGAGCAGTACTTC
CATQGGREQYF
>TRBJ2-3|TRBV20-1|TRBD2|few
TGCAGTGCTAGGGGGACTAGCGGTTGGGGCACAGATACGCAGTATTTT
CSARGTSGWGTDTQYF
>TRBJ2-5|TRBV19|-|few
TGTGCCAGTAGTATCCAGAGCCAAGAGACCCAGTACTTC
CASSIQSQETQYF
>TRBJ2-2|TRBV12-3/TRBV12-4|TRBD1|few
TGTGCCAGCAGTTCCGACAGGGTCACCGGGGAGCTGTTTTTT
CASSSDRVTGELFF
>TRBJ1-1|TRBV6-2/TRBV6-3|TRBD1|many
TGTGCCAGCAGTTCCGGACAGGGATTAACTGAAGCTTTCTTT
CASSSGQGLTEAFF
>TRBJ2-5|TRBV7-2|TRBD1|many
TGTGCCAGCAGCTTTGGGACAGGGACGTGGGAGACCCAGTACTTC
CASSFGTGTWETQYF
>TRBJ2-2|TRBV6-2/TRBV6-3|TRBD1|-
TGTGCCAGCAAACCGGGACAGGGGATTTCCGGGGAGCTGTTTTTT
CASKPGQGISGELFF
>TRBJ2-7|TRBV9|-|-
TGTGCCAGCAGCTCAACCGACTGGGGGGTTACCGAGCAGTACTTC
CASSSTDWGVTEQYF
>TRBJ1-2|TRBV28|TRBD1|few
TGTGCCAGCAGCAGGACAGGGGATGGCTACACCTTC
CASSRTGDGYTF
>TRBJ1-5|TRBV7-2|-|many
TGTGCCAGCAGCTTAGCGGGAACATGGGATCAGCCCCAGCATTTT
CASSLAGTWDQPQHF
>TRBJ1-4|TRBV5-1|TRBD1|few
TGCGCCAGCAGCTTGTCGCATGGGACAGGAGATGAAAAACTGTTTTTT
CASSLSHGTGDEKLFF
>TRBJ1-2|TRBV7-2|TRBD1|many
TGTGCCAGCAGCTTGGTGACAGGGGGTTACAATTATGGCTACACCTTC
CASSLVTGGYNYGYTF
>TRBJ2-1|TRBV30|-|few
TGTGCCTGGGGACAACTCAATGAGCAGTTCTTC
CAWGQLNEQFF
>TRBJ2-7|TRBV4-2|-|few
TGTGCCAGCAGCCAAGAAGGCCGAAATCCCTACGAGCAGTACTTC
CASSQEGRNPYEQYF
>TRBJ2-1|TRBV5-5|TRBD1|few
TGTGCCAGCAGCTCCCGGGACAGGGAATACAATGAGCAGTTCTTC
CASSSRDREYNEQFF
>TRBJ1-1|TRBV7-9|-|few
TGTGCCAGCAGCTTATATGTCGAGGGGGAAGCTTTCTTT
CASSLYVEGEAFF
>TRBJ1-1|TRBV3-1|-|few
TGTGCCAGCAGCCAAGATTTCGTGGGAGGGGCTGAAGCTTTCTTT
CASSQDFVGGAEAFF
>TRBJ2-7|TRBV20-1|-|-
TGCAGTGCTAGATTAGCGCTTACCTACGAGCAGTACTTC
CSARLALTYEQYF
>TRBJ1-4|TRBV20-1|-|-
TGCAGTGCTAGAGAGACCAGGGAAGCAACTAATGAAAAACTGTTTTTT
CSARETREATNEKLFF
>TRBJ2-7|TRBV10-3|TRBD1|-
TGTGCCATCACCCAAGGACAGGGGGCCTACGAGCAGTACTTC
CAITQGQGAYEQYF
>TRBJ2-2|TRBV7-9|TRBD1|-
TGTGCCAGCAGCTTCGGGCAGGGGGACCGAGCCGGGGAGCTGTTTTTT
CASSFGQGDRAGELFF
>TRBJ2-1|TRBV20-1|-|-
TGCAGTGCTAGGGATCCAATGCCCGGGGGAGGCTACAATGAGCAGTTCTTC
CSARDPMPGGGYNEQFF
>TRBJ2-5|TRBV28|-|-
TGTGCCAGCAGTTTATCAGGGCCAGAGACCCAGTACTTC
CASSLSGPETQYF